A single sample is the source of the 20 T cell receptor beta chains below, sequenced in a study of T cell responses to AZD1222 COVID-19 vaccine (dated by TCRdb to about 2021). The intended sense of this specimen's time point label: baseline before first vaccination. Libraries were prepared through the immunoSEQ multiplex PCR assay. TCRdb took over this immuneACCESS table, retaining in-frame rearrangements with V and J assigned. Such tables are incomplete; in checked studies, under half of the missing clones stem from an unresolved V gene, and the remainder is unexplained. The sample records 85,000 to 120,000 clones, 85% to 90% of which are singletons. The ten largest clones take up about 5.4% of the sample. This specimen consisted of peripheral blood, obtained on day 0 of AZD1222 vaccination. These receptor sequences come from an adult in good health.

The chain recombines TRBV19 with TRBJ2-1; 8 bases are shared with TRBD1. Germline loops: CDR1 LNHDA, CDR2 SQIVND (reference sequence). This CDR3 comprises 14 residues. J gave up 7 bases and V 5 bases, and 7 bases lay outside the gene matches. The CDR3 DNA is TGTGCCAGTAGTGACGGACAGGGTTTGAATGAGCAGTTCTTC. Its protein is CASSDGQGLNEQFF. Supplemented by reference TRBV19 and TRBJ2-1, the full variable domain reads DGGITQSPKYLFRKEGQNVTLSCEQNLNHDAMYWYRQDPGQGLRLIYYSQIVNDFQKGDIAEGYSVSREKKESFPLTVTSAQKNPTAFYLCASSDGQGLNEQFFGPGTRLTVL.

This chain joins TRBV6-5 and TRBJ1-2; D uncertain. V was trimmed by 2 bases and J by 4 bases, leaving 8 bases between them. Germline CDR1 and CDR2: MNHEY and SVGAGI. This CDR3 region has 13 residues. CDR3 region: CASSYGVGYGYTF. The DNA for the CDR3 is TGTGCCAGCAGTTACGGGGTTGGCTATGGCTACACCTTC.

This chain connects TRBV30 to TRBJ1-2; D ambiguous. Germline lookup yields CDR1 GTSNPN and CDR2 SVGIG (reference sequence). Trimming left V 0 bases short and J 4 bases short, with 3 bases between. The CDR3 runs to 11 residues. The CDR3 loop reads CAWSVRYGYTF. The CDR3 nucleotides read TGTGCCTGGAGTGTTCGCTATGGCTACACCTTC. Supplemented by reference TRBV30 and TRBJ1-2, the full variable domain reads SQTIHQWPATLVQPVGSPLSLECTVEGTSNPNLYWYRQAAGRGLQLLFYSVGIGQISSEVPQNLSASRPQDRQFILSSKKLLLSDSGFYLCAWSVRYGYTFGSGTRLTVV.

CDR3 nucleotides: TGTGCCAGCAGCTTAGCAGGGGGCGTCCAGCCCCAGCATTTT. Translated, it gives CASSLAGGVQPQHF. The V gene is TRBV7-9, the J gene TRBJ1-5; 7 positions agree with TRBD1. The CDR3 covers 14 residues. The trim removed 0 bases at V and 7 bases at J, leaving 3 bases unmatched. The germline gives CDR1 SEHNR, CDR2 FQNEAQ (reference sequence).

The chain recombines TRBV7-8 with TRBJ1-5, with TRBD1 matching 8 bases. Germline values: CDR1 SGHVS, CDR2 FQNEAQ. The J segment lost 7 bases and the V segment lost 1 base, leaving 9 bases of the junction unmatched. This CDR3 spans 16 amino acids. The DNA of the CDR3 is TGTGCCAGCAGCTTAGGGCGACAGGGGAGGGGGCAGCCCCAGCATTTT. Translating gives CASSLGRQGRGQPQHF.

V is TRBV6-6 and J is TRBJ1-4; tentative D call: TRBD1 (5 bases). V was clipped by 6 bases and J by 0 bases, with 14 bases between them. Germline-derived CDR1 and CDR2 are MNHNY and SVGAGI (reference sequence). This CDR3 region has 16 residues. CDR3 sequence: CASSPGLKTTNEKLFF. CDR3 DNA: TGTGCCAGCAGCCCGGGGCTTAAAACAACTAATGAAAAACTGTTTTTT.

CDR3 amino acids: CASSYSMPGGTDTQYF. CDR3 in DNA: TGTGCCAGCAGTTACTCGATGCCAGGGGGCACAGATACGCAGTATTTT. The rearrangement joins TRBV6-5 to TRBJ2-3; maybe TRBD1 (6 bases). Per the germline V gene, CDR1 is MNHEY and CDR2 is SVGAGI. The CDR3 loop spans 16 amino acids. V lost 0 bases to trimming and J lost 1 base, with 11 bases between them.

The V and J genes are TRBV15 and TRBJ1-2; D unclear. The CDR3 covers 13 residues. CDR1 is LNHNV, CDR2 YYDKDF, per germline (reference sequence). Trimming stripped 5 bases from V and 0 bases from J, with 7 bases between. The CDR3 DNA is TGTGCCACCAGCCTTGATCCTAACTATGGCTACACCTTC. Translating it yields CATSLDPNYGYTF.

J is TRBJ2-1 and V is TRBV7-3, with D perhaps matching TRBD2 (6 bases). The V end lost 5 bases, the J end lost 8 bases, and 16 bases lay between the germline ends. Germline V gives CDR1 SGHTA, CDR2 FQGTGA. CDR3 size: 14 residues. The CDR3 region is CASSPNGGGDEQFF. As DNA, the CDR3 is TGTGCCAGCAGCCCCAACGGAGGAGGGGATGAGCAGTTCTTC.

The V gene is TRBV2, the J gene TRBJ2-5; D remains ambiguous. This CDR3 has 13 amino acids. Per germline, CDR1 SNHLY and CDR2 FYNNEI. V lost 6 bases and J lost 2, with 10 bases in between. In DNA form, the CDR3 reads TGTGCCAGCAGCGGCATCATACAAGAGACCCAGTACTTC. Its translation: CASSGIIQETQYF.

V is TRBV7-8 and J is TRBJ2-7, with 7 bases aligning to TRBD2. The CDR3 spans 14 residues. Germline V gene lookup returns CDR1 SGHVS and CDR2 FQNEAQ. The V gene end was trimmed by 5 bases and the J gene end by 2 bases; junction bases not matched to a gene: 6. CDR3 sequence: CASSPSGYTYEQYF. CDR3 DNA: TGTGCCAGCAGCCCTAGCGGATACACCTACGAGCAGTACTTC.

V usage is TRBV18 and J usage is TRBJ2-7, with D perhaps matching TRBD1 (5 bases). Germline values: CDR1 KGHSH, CDR2 LQKENI. V shed 3 bases and J shed 0 bases, with 9 bases lying between them. The CDR3 extends over 14 amino acids. CDR3 sequence: CASSPQDSSYEQYF. For the CDR3, the DNA is TGTGCCAGCTCACCGCAAGACAGCTCCTACGAGCAGTACTTC. Combining the CDR3 with reference TRBV18 and TRBJ2-7 gives the whole variable domain NAGVMQNPRHLVRRRGQEARLRCSPMKGHSHVYWYRQLPEEGLKFMVYLQKENIIDESGMPKERFSAEFPKEGPSILRIQQVVRGDSAAYFCASSPQDSSYEQYFGPGTRLTVT.

This CDR3 reads CASKYGQGPTEAFF. In nucleotides, the CDR3 is TGTGCCAGCAAATACGGACAGGGGCCCACTGAAGCTTTCTTT. V is TRBV11-2 and J is TRBJ1-1; 9 bases map to TRBD1. CDR3 length: 14 amino acids. From germline, CDR1 is SGHAT and CDR2 FQNNGV. The junction had 7 bases not matched to a gene; V was cut back by 7 bases and J by 4 bases.

The sample holds one count of this clone. This rearrangement joins TRBV6-2 or TRBV6-3 to TRBJ2-7; possibly TRBD2 for D (5 bases). There are 12 residues in the CDR3. CDR1 is MNHEY, CDR2 SVGEGT, per germline. V was shortened by 5 bases and J by 4 bases, with 9 bases between the two germline ends. This CDR3 reads CASSQSGYEQYF. The CDR3 nucleotides are TGTGCCAGCAGTCAGTCGGGATACGAGCAGTACTTC.

The chain employs TRBV19 and TRBJ2-1, with D possibly being TRBD2 (6 bases). Trimming left V 7 bases short and J 1 base short, with 11 bases between. The CDR3 contains 14 residues. The germline V gene has CDR1 LNHDA and CDR2 SQIVND (reference sequence). The CDR3 sequence: CASKEGPSYNEQFF. CDR3 bases: TGTGCCAGTAAGGAGGGACCATCCTACAATGAGCAGTTCTTC.

V is TRBV10-1 and J is TRBJ1-1, with a tentative D call TRBD1 (5 bases). This CDR3 has 11 residues. V shed 11 bases and J shed 4 bases, with 11 bases lying between them. CDR1 and CDR2 (germline): WNHNN, SYGVQD (reference sequence). The CDR3, as DNA: TGCGCCGTCCCAGGGTTCACTGAAGCTTTCTTT. It yields the protein CAVPGFTEAFF.

The chain uses TRBV15 and TRBJ2-1; tentatively, D is TRBD1 (5 bases). Trimming stripped 1 base from V and 0 bases from J, with 7 bases between. Germline V CDR1 and CDR2: LNHNV, YYDKDF (reference sequence). CDR3 length: 15 residues. This CDR3 is CATSRGRGSYNEQFF. DNA of the CDR3: TGTGCCACCAGCAGAGGAAGGGGCTCCTACAATGAGCAGTTCTTC.

The genes are TRBV6-6 and TRBJ1-5; D might be TRBD1 (5 bases). V lost 6 bases, J lost 0 bases, and 15 bases lay in between. Looked up from germline, CDR1 is MNHNY and CDR2 is SVGAGI (reference sequence). The CDR3 consists of 16 residues. In nucleotides, the CDR3 is TGTGCCAGCAGCATCCTGACAGACAATAGCAATCAGCCCCAGCATTTT. This encodes CASSILTDNSNQPQHF.

V gene TRBV11-2 combines with J gene TRBJ1-1; TRBD1 is a possible D gene (5 bases). Trimming removed 2 bases from V and 4 bases from J, with 8 bases in between. This CDR3 contains 13 residues. The germline V gene encodes CDR1 SGHAT and CDR2 FQNNGV. The DNA for the CDR3 is TGTGCCAGCAGCTTAATACAGGCCACTGAAGCTTTCTTT. The encoded protein is CASSLIQATEAFF.

The chain is built from TRBV6-5 and TRBJ1-5; D is undetermined. From germline, CDR1 is MNHEY and CDR2 SVGAGI. This CDR3 has 12 residues. Trimming removed 7 bases at V and 7 bases at J, with 11 bases between. CDR3 coding DNA: TGTGCCAGCAAAGGGTTGTGGCAGCCCCAGCATTTT. It encodes CASKGLWQPQHF.